This T cell receptor (beta chain) was recovered during a study of CD8 T cells in ankylosing spondylitis. Study observations and caveats: Reactive arthritis synovial fluid and blood were previously reported to contain some motif variants. Made up of 7 to 9 highly homologous variants, a TCR beta motif appeared characteristic of ankylosing spondylitis blood.

TCRdb reanalysed the 5' RACE reads using MiXCR and keeps one entry per CDR3 protein. Found here are 750,000 to 850,000 distinct CDR3 sequences, about 10% of them singletons; the top ten hold under 0.6%. This clonotype was recorded a few times. The antigen remains undetermined. The CDR3 has 13 residues. V was pared by 4 bases and J by 2 bases, with 9 bases between. The germline CDR1 and CDR2 sequences are SGHRS and YFSETQ. The genes are TRBV5-1 and TRBJ2-5; no clear D gene. The TCR was taken from a male donor with ankylosing spondylitis. The source material was blood, either unsorted or a sorted T cell fraction (not recorded which). CDR3 DNA sequence: TGCGCCAGCAGCATACGTCAACAAGAGACCCAGTACTTC. It codes for CASSIRQQETQYF. Full variable domain (remainder filled in from reference TRBV5-1 and TRBJ2-5): KAGVTQTPRYLIKTRGQQVTLSCSPISGHRSVSWYQQTPGQGLQFLFEYFSETQRNKGNFPGRFSGRQFSNSRSEMNVSTLELGDSALYLCASSIRQQETQYFGPGTRLLVL.